This T cell receptor beta chain derives from a study of identifying expanded T cells in peripheral blood. As to this clone: Its antigen is unidentified.

V was pared by 0 bases and J by 8 bases, with 10 bases between. Looked up from germline, CDR1 is MNHNY and CDR2 is SVGAGI (reference sequence). CDR3 length: 13 amino acids. Here immunoSEQ multiplex PCR was the method, and the copy in TCRdb shows in-frame clones only, minus some. The repertoire includes around 80,000 clones, roughly 90% of them detected once, and 3% to 4% sits in the top ten. Study-wide findings and caveats: Over two and four weeks, about 15 and 19 clones changed, versus more than 1 between replicates. Roughly two-week clone count variance significantly increased as total template count grew.

The receptor comes from a person aged 18 to 70 in good health. Input material: blood. The chain recombines TRBV6-6 with TRBJ1-2, with a weak D call TRBD1 (5 bases). Here the CDR3 reads CASSYSQVSGYTF. The CDR3 bases are TGTGCCAGCAGTTACTCACAGGTGTCAGGCTACACCTTC.